This T cell receptor beta chain is drawn from a study of Graves' ophthalmopathy and Graves' hyperthyroidism. Study details: The stable label applied to hyperthyroidism with no ophthalmopathy within 18 months of follow-up.

Germline values: CDR1 MGHRA, CDR2 YSYEKL. The trim removed 2 bases at V and 1 base at J, leaving 6 bases unmatched. The CDR3 totals 16 residues. TCR beta CDR3 amplification used RNA transcripts. RT-PCR in the first round used HTBI primers; a second-round multiplex PCR followed. TCRdb re-analysed the multiplex PCR reads in MiXCR, keeping a single row per CDR3 protein. The data contain roughly 1.1 million distinct CDR3 sequences, about 36% of them singletons. The genes are TRBV4-1 and TRBJ2-5, with 8 bases lining up with TRBD1. This receptor was identified in an adult man with Graves' hyperthyroidism. The source material was peripheral blood or thyroid tissue (not recorded which). The CDR3 DNA follows: TGCGCCAGCAGCCAATCGCAGGGGGCGCTCCAAGAGACCCAGTACTTC. Translating gives CASSQSQGALQETQYF.